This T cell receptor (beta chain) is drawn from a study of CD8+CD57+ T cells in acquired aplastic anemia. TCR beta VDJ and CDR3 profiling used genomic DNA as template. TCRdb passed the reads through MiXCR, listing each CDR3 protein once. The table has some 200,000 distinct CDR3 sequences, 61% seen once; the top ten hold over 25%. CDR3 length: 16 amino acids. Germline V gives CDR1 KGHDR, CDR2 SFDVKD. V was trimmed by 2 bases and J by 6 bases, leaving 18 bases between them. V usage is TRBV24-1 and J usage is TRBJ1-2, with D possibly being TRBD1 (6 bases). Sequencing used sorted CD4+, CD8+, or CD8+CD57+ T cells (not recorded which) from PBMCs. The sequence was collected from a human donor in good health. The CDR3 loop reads CATSDYRRGGEDGYTF. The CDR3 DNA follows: TGTGCCACCAGTGATTACCGTCGCGGGGGCGAGGATGGCTACACCTTC.